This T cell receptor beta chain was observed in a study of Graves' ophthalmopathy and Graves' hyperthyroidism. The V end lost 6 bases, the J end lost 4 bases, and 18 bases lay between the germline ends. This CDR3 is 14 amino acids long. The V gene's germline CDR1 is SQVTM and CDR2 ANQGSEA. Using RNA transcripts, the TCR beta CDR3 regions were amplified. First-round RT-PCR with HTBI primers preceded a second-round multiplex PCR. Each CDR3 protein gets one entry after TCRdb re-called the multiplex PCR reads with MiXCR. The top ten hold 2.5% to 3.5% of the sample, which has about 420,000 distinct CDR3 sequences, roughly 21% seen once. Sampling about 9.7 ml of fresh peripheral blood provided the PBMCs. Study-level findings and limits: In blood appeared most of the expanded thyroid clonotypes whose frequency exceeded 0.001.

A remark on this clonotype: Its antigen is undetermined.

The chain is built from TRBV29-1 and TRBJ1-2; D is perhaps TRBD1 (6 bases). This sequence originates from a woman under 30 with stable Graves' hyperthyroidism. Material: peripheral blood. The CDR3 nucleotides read TGCAGCGTGGACCCAAAGGGGGAAAGCTATGGCTACACCTTC. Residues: CSVDPKGESYGYTF.